These T cell receptor beta chains were read from a single sample in a study of healthy donors' naive CD4 and CD8 T cells. From the reads, TCRdb called clonotypes with MiXCR, one entry per CDR3 protein. In the table there are about 180,000 distinct CDR3 sequences, 65% to 75% of which are singletons. Sequenced material: naive CD4+ and CD8+ T cells sorted from blood, pooled from several donors. These receptors were obtained from a pool of human donors in good health; the sample pools cells from several healthy donors. Both conserved end residues are part of each CDR3. The D gene is left open where the match is weak. Clone size is given for some rows only: seen once, a few or many times, or a class if the clone is expanded.

V	size	J	D	DNA	CDR3
TRBV4-2	NA	TRBJ1-2	TRBD1	TGCGCCAGCAGCCAAAGCAGGGGGAAGGATGGCTACACCTTC	CASSQSRGKDGYTF
TRBV5-4	few	TRBJ1-2	NA	TGTGCCAGCAGCTTGGGGCCTAACTATGGCTACACCTTC	CASSLGPNYGYTF
TRBV18	NA	TRBJ2-7	NA	TGTGCCAGCTCACCATTGGGCTTATCGGACGAGCAGTACTTC	CASSPLGLSDEQYF
TRBV12-3/TRBV12-4	NA	TRBJ2-3	TRBD2	TGTGCCAGCAGCCTACACCGCGGGAGGCCGGGAGATACGCAGTATTTT	CASSLHRGRPGDTQYF
TRBV10-3	NA	TRBJ2-7	NA	TGTGCCATCAGTGACAGGGGGGCGGCGTACGAGCAGTACTTC	CAISDRGAAYEQYF
TRBV29-1	NA	TRBJ1-2	NA	TGCAGCGTTGAAGATTGGAGGGCGACAGAGCTTAACTATGGCTACACCTTC	CSVEDWRATELNYGYTF
TRBV6-2/TRBV6-3	few	TRBJ2-5	TRBD1	TGTGCCAGCAGGACTACAGGGGGCGAGACCCAGTACTTC	CASRTTGGETQYF
TRBV12-3/TRBV12-4	NA	TRBJ1-1	NA	TGTGCCAGCCGTAGGACAGCGAAGAGCACTGAAGCTTTCTTT	CASRRTAKSTEAFF
TRBV29-1	NA	TRBJ2-1	TRBD1	TGCAGCGTTGAAGGGGACAGCCACAATGAGCAGTTCTTC	CSVEGDSHNEQFF
TRBV18	once	TRBJ1-1	TRBD1	TGTGCCAGCTCGATCGGACAGGCCTCGAACACTGAAGCTTTCTTT	CASSIGQASNTEAFF
TRBV29-1	few	TRBJ2-1	TRBD1	TGCAGCGTTGTACAGGGGGCCCTTGAGCAGTTCTTC	CSVVQGALEQFF
TRBV6-5	NA	TRBJ1-2	NA	TGTGCCAGCAGAGGGGATCAACTCTATGGCTACACCTTC	CASRGDQLYGYTF
TRBV29-1	NA	TRBJ2-7	TRBD2	TGCAGCGTTGCTAGCGGGAGGGCCTCCTACGAGCAGTACTTC	CSVASGRASYEQYF
TRBV5-4	NA	TRBJ1-1	NA	TGTGCCAGCAGCCTCGGGACACTCAAGAACACTGAAGCTTTCTTT	CASSLGTLKNTEAFF
TRBV29-1	NA	TRBJ2-7	NA	TGCAGCGTTGAAGAGTCGGGGCTTCGCGGGGCGAGGTACGAGCAGTACTTC	CSVEESGLRGARYEQYF
TRBV6-5	NA	TRBJ2-7	NA	TGTGCCAGCAGTCCCCCGGGGGCGGACTACGAGCAGTACTTC	CASSPPGADYEQYF
TRBV29-1	NA	TRBJ2-6	NA	TGCAGCGTTGAAGGGGGATCTGGGGCCAACGTCCTGACTTTC	CSVEGGSGANVLTF
TRBV6-5	NA	TRBJ1-3	NA	TGTGCCAGCAGGACTACGGGTAGTGGAAACACCATATATTTT	CASRTTGSGNTIYF
TRBV4-2	NA	TRBJ1-3	NA	TGTGCCAGCAGCCAATCAGCGGCGGCACCCCGGAACACCATATATTTT	CASSQSAAAPRNTIYF
TRBV27	NA	TRBJ2-7	TRBD2	TGTGCCAGCAGCCGCGGGGGTGACTACGAGCAGTACTTC	CASSRGGDYEQYF
TRBV19	NA	TRBJ1-2	TRBD1	TGTGCCAGTAGCACAGGGGTCGTTGGCGGCTACACCTTC	CASSTGVVGGYTF
TRBV19	few	TRBJ2-1	NA	TGTGCCAGTAGTATTCAGAGCTCCTACAATGAGCAGTTCTTC	CASSIQSSYNEQFF
TRBV6-5	NA	TRBJ2-3	TRBD2	TGTGCCAGCACCACCCCGTTCGGGACTAGCGGATCCGATACGCAGTATTTT	CASTTPFGTSGSDTQYF
TRBV29-1	few	TRBJ1-2	NA	TGCAGCGTTGGACGAGTTGGCTATGGCTACACCTTC	CSVGRVGYGYTF
TRBV27	NA	TRBJ2-7	NA	TGTGCCAGCAGTTTATTGGGGGGGACAGCCGAGCAGTACTTC	CASSLLGGTAEQYF
TRBV27	NA	TRBJ2-1	TRBD2	TGTGCCAGCAGTTCCCGCGGGGGTGAGCAGTTCTTC	CASSSRGGEQFF
TRBV10-3	NA	TRBJ2-7	TRBD1	TGTGCCATCAGTGAGTCGATCCCAGGGGGTAGCTACGAGCAGTACTTC	CAISESIPGGSYEQYF
TRBV29-1	NA	TRBJ1-5	TRBD1	TGCAGCGTTGTGGGGTCGGACAGGGCCGAGCATTTT	CSVVGSDRAEHF
TRBV6-1	few	TRBJ2-7	TRBD1	TGTGCCACATCCGGGGACAGGGACAATTCCTACGAGCAGTACTTC	CATSGDRDNSYEQYF
TRBV30	NA	TRBJ1-1	NA	TGTGCCTGGAAACAGGGCCCTGAAGCTTTCTTT	CAWKQGPEAFF
TRBV5-1	NA	TRBJ1-1	TRBD1	TGCGCCAGCAGCTTGGGACAGGGTGGCACTGAAGCTTTCTTT	CASSLGQGGTEAFF
TRBV5-6	NA	TRBJ2-5	TRBD1	TGTGCCAGCAGCTCATCCGGGACAGGGTGGGAGACCCAGTACTTC	CASSSSGTGWETQYF
TRBV5-1	few	TRBJ1-1	NA	TGCGCCAGCAGCTTTACAGCGAACACTGAAGCTTTCTTT	CASSFTANTEAFF